This TCR beta chain was obtained from a study of blood T cell repertoires in COVID-19. As for the study in general: Collection of acute and convalescent COVID-19 samples took place in the United States, Italy and Spain. The cDNA or gDNA used as material had been derived from T cells, B-cell-depleted T cells, or PBMCs.

This CDR3 is 16 amino acids long. Germline V gives CDR1 SGDLS, CDR2 YYNGEE. The trim removed 3 bases at V and 7 bases at J, leaving 9 bases unmatched. Per the original data handling: It was from reference gene primer amplification that nucleated cell counts were estimated. Sequenced by immunoSEQ multiplex PCR; TCRdb stores in-frame clones only, minus some. The V and J calls and clone size come from that table; D and trimming were worked out from the DNA. The data hold 300,000 to 450,000 clones, with around 84% observed a single time. The sequenced sample was peripheral blood. The chain has TRBV9 and TRBJ2-1; 11 bases fit TRBD1. This clonotype was obtained from a woman aged 18 to 35 with acute or convalescent COVID-19. The CDR3 DNA follows: TGTGCCAGCAGCGCGACCGGGACAGGGGGTGGGAATGAGCAGTTCTTC. Translated, it gives CASSATGTGGGNEQFF. The full variable domain, completed using reference TRBV9 and TRBJ2-1, is DSGVTQTPKHLITATGQRVTLRCSPRSGDLSVYWYQQSLDQGLQFLIQYYNGEERAKGNILERFSAQQFPDLHSELNLSSLELGDSALYFCASSATGTGGGNEQFFGPGTRLTVL.